Shown below are 29 T cell receptor beta chains from a single sample sequenced in a study of naive and memory T cell subsets. The beta constant-region primer was an equimolar mix of two oligonucleotides covering TRBC1 and TRBC2. The ligated cDNA underwent four PCR rounds using SP2 and nested alpha and beta constant-region primers. TCRdb called the UMI-ligation and nested PCR reads again in MiXCR, with one record for every CDR3 protein. The sample shows 80,000 or so distinct CDR3 sequences, approximately 10% of them seen only once. Specimen: naive CD8+ T cells from blood. The receptors come from a human donor in good health.

This clonotype was picked up many times. V is TRBV4-1 and J is TRBJ1-1; D call uncertain. CDR1 is MGHRA, CDR2 YSYEKL, per germline. Trimming stripped 0 bases from V and 4 bases from J, with 9 bases between. The CDR3 spans 14 residues. For the CDR3, the DNA is TGCGCCAGCAGCCAAGATTGGGGTAGCACTGAAGCTTTCTTT. Protein product: CASSQDWGSTEAFF.

This chain connects TRBV12-5 to TRBJ2-1; D call uncertain. Germline loops: CDR1 LGHNT, CDR2 FRNRAP. Trimming took off 4 bases at V and 4 bases at J, with 5 bases between the two ends. There are 12 residues in the CDR3. The CDR3 here is CASGSRYNEQFF. The CDR3 DNA is TGTGCTAGTGGTTCACGGTACAATGAGCAGTTCTTC.

The table lists this clonotype with many counts. This rearrangement joins TRBV20-1 to TRBJ2-7; the match to TRBD2 covers 10 bases. The ends lost 1 base at V and 6 bases at J; junction bases unmatched: 18. Germline CDR1 and CDR2: DFQATT and SNEGSKA (reference sequence). CDR3 length: 18 residues. The DNA of the CDR3 is TGCAGTGCTAGAGGGCTAGCGGGGGAGGTTTCGGTTGTCGGCGAGCAGTACTTC. Translated: CSARGLAGEVSVVGEQYF.

The chain carries TRBV6-5 and TRBJ2-7, with unresolved D. CDR3 length equals 13 residues. The germline gives CDR1 MNHEY, CDR2 SVGAGI. Trimming removed 2 bases at V and 4 bases at J, with 9 bases between. DNA of the CDR3: TGTGCCAGCAGTTACAACACCCGATACGAGCAGTACTTC. Amino acids: CASSYNTRYEQYF.

This clonotype occurred many times. V and J are TRBV13 and TRBJ2-5; D possibly corresponds to TRBD1 (5 bases). The CDR3 totals 15 residues. The ends were cut back, 3 bases at V and 4 bases at J, with 15 bases in the middle. Germline CDR1 reads PRHDT; CDR2 reads FYEKMQ (reference sequence). The DNA of the CDR3 is TGTGCCAGCAGCTTCTTTTATTGGGGCGGAGAGACCCAGTACTTC. Residues: CASSFFYWGGETQYF.

This clonotype was counted ten times or more. The chain uses TRBV5-6 and TRBJ2-1; 10 bases line up with TRBD2. Germline CDR1 reads SGHDT; CDR2 reads YYEEEE. The trim removed 3 bases at V and 6 bases at J, leaving 0 bases unmatched. CDR3 length: 13 amino acids. The CDR3 loop reads CASSWTSGNEQFF. Written as DNA, the CDR3 is TGTGCCAGCAGCTGGACTAGCGGCAATGAGCAGTTCTTC. The full variable domain, in which reference TRBV5-6 and TRBJ2-1 provide the parts outside the CDR3, is DAGVTQSPTHLIKTRGQQVTLRCSPKSGHDTVSWYQQALGQGPQFIFQYYEEEERQRGNFPDRFSGHQFPNYSSELNVNALLLGDSALYLCASSWTSGNEQFFGPGTRLTVL.

This clonotype has at least ten counts. The chain recombines TRBV5-6 with TRBJ2-1, with 7 positions matching TRBD2. The CDR3 has 14 residues. Germline lookup yields CDR1 SGHDT and CDR2 YYEEEE. V dropped 4 bases and J dropped 7; count of bases not matched to a gene: 8. CDR3 sequence: CASSTGLVRNEQFF. The CDR3 DNA is TGTGCCAGCAGCACTGGACTAGTGCGTAATGAGCAGTTCTTC.

This clonotype was detected ten times or more. The DNA of the CDR3 is TGCAGCGTTGAAGATACCGGAGCCTACGAGCAGTACTTC. This translates into CSVEDTGAYEQYF. V is TRBV29-1 and J is TRBJ2-7; D is ambiguous. The V end lost 0 bases, the J end lost 2 bases, and 8 bases lay between the germline ends. Looked up from germline, CDR1 is SQVTM and CDR2 is ANQGSEA. CDR3 length: 13 residues.

The chain employs TRBV10-3 and TRBJ1-1; D not resolved. Trimming removed 3 bases from V and 0 bases from J, with 14 bases in between. CDR3 length: 16 residues. The germline V gene has CDR1 ENHRY and CDR2 SYGVKD. CDR3 loop: CAISDAGYAVNTEAFF. The CDR3 coding sequence is TGTGCCATCAGTGATGCGGGCTATGCGGTGAACACTGAAGCTTTCTTT.

This chain links TRBV25-1 with TRBJ2-6; tentatively, D is TRBD2 (5 bases). The germline gives CDR1 MGHDK, CDR2 SYGVNS. V dropped 6 bases and J dropped 4 bases, with 19 bases sitting between them. The CDR3 is 17 amino acids. This CDR3 reads CASSTNYRGLGANVLTF. The CDR3 region has the DNA TGTGCCAGCAGCACCAATTACCGAGGGCTCGGGGCCAACGTCCTGACTTTC.

This clonotype was seen only a few times. The DNA of the CDR3 is TGTGCCAGCAGTTTAGCTAGCGGGAGGTTTAGGTCCTACGAGCAGTACTTC. It encodes CASSLASGRFRSYEQYF. This chain connects TRBV27 to TRBJ2-7; 11 nucleotides match TRBD2. Germline V gene data show CDR1 as MNHEY and CDR2 as SMNVEV (reference sequence). After removal of 2 bases from V and 1 base from J, the junction contained 7 bases not matched to a gene. CDR3 length: 17 amino acids.

This clonotype has ten or more counts. The chain joins TRBV29-1 to TRBJ2-7, with 13 bases that match TRBD2. Germline CDR1 reads SQVTM; CDR2 reads ANQGSEA. After removal of 4 bases from V and 0 bases from J, the junction contained 6 bases not matched to a gene. This CDR3 has 16 residues. The CDR3 sequence is CSVGGLAGVPSYEQYF. The CDR3 DNA follows: TGCAGCGTTGGAGGACTAGCGGGAGTTCCCTCCTACGAGCAGTACTTC.

There are a few counts of this clonotype. This sequence joins TRBV13 and TRBJ1-1; the D gene is possibly TRBD1 (6 bases). This CDR3 contains 12 residues. The V and J ends lost 6 bases and 10 bases respectively, with 15 bases between them. Per the germline V gene, CDR1 is PRHDT and CDR2 is FYEKMQ (reference sequence). DNA of the CDR3: TGTGCCAGCAGTCCTAGGGGGGGGGGAGCTTTCTTT. As protein: CASSPRGGGAFF.

This clonotype was counted a few times. The chain combines TRBV5-6 with TRBJ2-5; 8 positions match TRBD2. From germline, CDR1 is SGHDT and CDR2 YYEEEE. Germline trimming cut 0 bases from V and 0 bases from J; bases unmatched to any gene: 4. This CDR3 is 16 amino acids long. The CDR3 is CASSLVAGGDQETQYF. The CDR3 DNA is TGTGCCAGCAGCTTGGTTGCGGGAGGTGACCAAGAGACCCAGTACTTC.

The chain has TRBV4-1 and TRBJ2-1; D is undetermined. V was clipped by 0 bases and J by 2 bases, with 11 bases between them. Germline-derived CDR1 and CDR2 are MGHRA and YSYEKL. This CDR3 has 16 amino acids. The CDR3 is CASSQDYPAAYNEQFF. CDR3 DNA sequence: TGCGCCAGCAGCCAAGACTACCCGGCCGCCTACAATGAGCAGTTCTTC.

The table lists this clonotype with many counts. The J gene is TRBJ2-2, the V gene TRBV19, with 7 bases that match TRBD2. V gave up 6 bases and J gave up 7 bases; unmatched junction bases: 14. CDR3 length equals 16 residues. Germline CDR1 is LNHDA and CDR2 is SQIVND (reference sequence). CDR3 amino acids: CASSGDERDTGGELFF. CDR3 DNA sequence: TGTGCCAGTAGCGGAGATGAGCGGGATACGGGCGGGGAGCTGTTTTTT.

This clonotype was seen a handful of times. The chain links TRBV7-2 to TRBJ1-3, with D maybe TRBD1 (5 bases). The CDR3 contains 14 residues. From germline, CDR1 is SGHTA and CDR2 FQGNSA. Trimming left V 6 bases short and J 6 bases short, with 15 bases between. CDR3 protein: CASRDTGLPNTIYF. As DNA, the CDR3 is TGTGCCAGCAGGGATACAGGTCTCCCAAACACCATATATTTT. The variable domain in full, completed from reference TRBV7-2 and TRBJ1-3, reads GAGVSQSPSNKVTEKGKDVELRCDPISGHTALYWYRQSLGQGLEFLIYFQGNSAPDKSGLPSDRFSAERTGGSVSTLTIQRTQQEDSAVYLCASRDTGLPNTIYFGEGSWLTVV.

This clonotype turned up a few times. The rearrangement uses TRBV29-1 and TRBJ2-7; the D gene is possibly TRBD1 (6 bases). The CDR3 runs to 12 residues. Between the trimmed V and J ends, which lost 6 bases and 2 bases, there was a span of 11 bases. Germline V lookup: CDR1 SQVTM, CDR2 ANQGSEA. The CDR3 coding sequence is TGCAGCGTACGGGACAAGACCTACGAGCAGTACTTC. Translated: CSVRDKTYEQYF.

The CDR3 here is CSVEDGRGESYEQYF. Written as DNA, the CDR3 is TGCAGCGTTGAGGACGGCAGGGGAGAGTCCTACGAGCAGTACTTC. The V and J genes are TRBV29-1 and TRBJ2-7, with a possible D match to TRBD1 (6 bases). CDR3 size: 15 residues. The V end was cut by 3 bases, the J end by 1 base, with 16 bases between. CDR1 is SQVTM, CDR2 ANQGSEA, per germline.

The V and J genes are TRBV7-9 and TRBJ2-5; perhaps D is TRBD1 or TRBD2 (5 bases each). Between the trimmed V and J ends, which lost 4 bases and 5 bases, there was a span of 11 bases. CDR1 and CDR2 (germline): SEHNR, FQNEAQ (reference sequence). The CDR3 sequence is 13 residues long. The CDR3 region has the DNA TGTGCCAGCAGCTCGGGACGGGGTGAGACCCAGTACTTC. It specifies CASSSGRGETQYF.

CDR3 residues: CASSFAGPNEKLFF. The CDR3 nucleotides read TGTGCCAGCAGTTTTGCCGGACCTAATGAAAAACTGTTTTTT. The rearrangement uses TRBV12-3 or TRBV12-4 and TRBJ1-4; D remains unclear. The CDR3 consists of 14 residues. The V and J ends lost 3 bases and 3 bases respectively, with 8 bases between them.

This clonotype was seen at least ten times. The rearrangement links TRBV27 to TRBJ2-7, with 11 bases lining up with TRBD2. The V and J ends lost 0 bases and 2 bases, in that order; junction bases with no gene match: 3. The CDR3 is 16 amino acids. Germline V CDR1 and CDR2: MNHEY, SMNVEV (reference sequence). The CDR3 sequence: CASSLSTSGNAYEQYF. The CDR3 coding sequence is TGTGCCAGCAGTTTATCGACTAGCGGGAACGCCTACGAGCAGTACTTC.

This clonotype was counted ten times or more. The V call is TRBV7-2, the J call TRBJ1-2; 8 bases align to TRBD1. The CDR3 extends over 16 amino acids. Germline values: CDR1 SGHTA, CDR2 FQGNSA. J gave up 4 bases and V 4 bases, and 11 bases lay outside the gene matches. CDR3 region: CASSYDGQGLSYGYTF. In nucleotides, the CDR3 is TGTGCCAGCAGCTACGATGGACAGGGCCTGTCCTATGGCTACACCTTC. Complete variable domain (other parts from reference TRBV7-2 and TRBJ1-2): GAGVSQSPSNKVTEKGKDVELRCDPISGHTALYWYRQSLGQGLEFLIYFQGNSAPDKSGLPSDRFSAERTGGSVSTLTIQRTQQEDSAVYLCASSYDGQGLSYGYTFGSGTRLTVV.

This chain links TRBV7-8 with TRBJ1-1, with a tentative D call TRBD1 (5 bases). Trimming stripped 5 bases from V and 3 bases from J, with 13 bases between. The germline V gene encodes CDR1 SGHVS and CDR2 FQNEAQ. The CDR3 extends over 14 amino acids. The CDR3 here is CASSNRDGDTEAFF. DNA of the CDR3: TGTGCCAGCAGCAACCGGGACGGTGACACTGAAGCTTTCTTT.

This clonotype was recorded a few times. This chain links TRBV6-6 with TRBJ2-3; D gene ambiguous. The germline V and J ends were trimmed by 2 bases and 6 bases, with 6 bases remaining between them. The CDR3 extends over 12 amino acids. Germline-derived CDR1 and CDR2 are MNHNY and SVGAGI (reference sequence). CDR3 sequence: CASSYGVDTQYF. In DNA form, the CDR3 reads TGTGCCAGCAGTTACGGAGTTGATACGCAGTATTTT.

There are many counts of this clonotype. The chain couples TRBV20-1 to TRBJ1-5, with D hard to call. Germline V gene data show CDR1 as DFQATT and CDR2 as SNEGSKA (reference sequence). CDR3 length: 14 amino acids. Trimming took 3 bases from V and 5 from J, leaving 14 bases between them. The CDR3 region is CSARRIGEDQPQHF. CDR3 coding DNA: TGCAGTGCTAGGAGGATTGGGGAGGATCAGCCCCAGCATTTT.

This clonotype was counted ten times or more. V gene TRBV27 combines with J gene TRBJ2-7; D not resolved. The CDR3 is 11 amino acids. Per germline, CDR1 MNHEY and CDR2 SMNVEV (reference sequence). V gave up 5 bases and J gave up 5 bases, with 7 bases separating them. The CDR3 spells CASSGAHEQYF. The CDR3 coding sequence is TGTGCCAGCAGTGGTGCCCACGAGCAGTACTTC.

This clonotype was detected many times. The chain links TRBV7-2 to TRBJ1-4; TRBD1 agrees at 12 bases. The CDR3 has 18 amino acids. J was trimmed by 4 bases and V by 4 bases; bases with no gene match: 10. Germline-derived CDR1 and CDR2 are SGHTA and FQGNSA. The CDR3 loop is CASSWGKGQGAGNEKLFF. The CDR3 DNA reads as TGTGCCAGCAGCTGGGGAAAGGGACAGGGGGCTGGTAATGAAAAACTGTTTTTT. Based on the CDR3 plus reference TRBV7-2 and TRBJ1-4, the full variable domain is GAGVSQSPSNKVTEKGKDVELRCDPISGHTALYWYRQSLGQGLEFLIYFQGNSAPDKSGLPSDRFSAERTGGSVSTLTIQRTQQEDSAVYLCASSWGKGQGAGNEKLFFGSGTQLSVL.

This rearrangement joins TRBV7-2 to TRBJ2-7, with 11 bases that match TRBD2. This CDR3 spans 15 amino acids. V shed 5 bases and J 4 bases; nucleotides not matched to a gene: 7. Looked up from germline, CDR1 is SGHTA and CDR2 is FQGNSA. DNA of the CDR3: TGTGCCAGCAGCAACGGACTAGCGGGCGGATACGAGCAGTACTTC. Amino acid sequence: CASSNGLAGGYEQYF.